The rows below give T cell receptor beta chains drawn from one sample of a study of T-cell memory formation after mild COVID-19. Via MiXCR, TCRdb re-called the 5' RACE reads, giving one row per CDR3 protein. In the table there are approximately 340,000 distinct CDR3 sequences, under 15% of which are singletons. Sequenced sample: PBMCs or a T cell subset sorted from them (not recorded which). These receptors came from a man between 18 and 35 years old who had mild COVID-19 (a few samples of this study predate the infection). Cell type and time point are not known. Each CDR3 is given with its conserved first and last residue. The order of the fields is CDR3 DNA, CDR3 protein, V gene, clone size, D gene, J gene. A D gene is named only where the DNA matches it firmly. Some rows have no size entry. The others give once, few or many, or a class for an expanded clone.

CDR3 DNA: TGTGCCAGCAGTATGACTAGCGGAGCAACGAGCTCCTACAATGAGCAGTTCTTC
CDR3 protein: CASSMTSGATSSYNEQFF
V gene: TRBV28
clone size: -
D gene: TRBD2
J gene: TRBJ2-1

CDR3 DNA: TGCGCCAGCAGCCAAGCCCCCAACGAGAACTATGGCTACACCTTC
CDR3 protein: CASSQAPNENYGYTF
V gene: TRBV4-1
clone size: -
D gene: -
J gene: TRBJ1-2

CDR3 DNA: TGTGCCAGCCGGCTCGGAGACGGCACTGAAGCTTTCTTT
CDR3 protein: CASRLGDGTEAFF
V gene: TRBV6-6
clone size: -
D gene: -
J gene: TRBJ1-1

CDR3 DNA: TGTGCCAGCAGTGAAGAGGGCAGGGTTAGGAATTCACCCCTCCACTTT
CDR3 protein: CASSEEGRVRNSPLHF
V gene: TRBV6-1
clone size: few
D gene: -
J gene: TRBJ1-6

CDR3 DNA: TGCAGTGCTGCGGGGGACAACTACGAGCAGTACTTC
CDR3 protein: CSAAGDNYEQYF
V gene: TRBV20-1
clone size: few
D gene: -
J gene: TRBJ2-7

CDR3 DNA: TGTGCCAGCAGTTACTCGACCGAGCAGTACTTC
CDR3 protein: CASSYSTEQYF
V gene: TRBV6-2/TRBV6-3
clone size: many
D gene: -
J gene: TRBJ2-7

CDR3 DNA: TGTGCCAGCAGCTCCCGGGGGGCATGGCATGAGCAGTTCTTC
CDR3 protein: CASSSRGAWHEQFF
V gene: TRBV7-2
clone size: many
D gene: -
J gene: TRBJ2-1

CDR3 DNA: TGCGCCAGCAGCTTGGCCGGGACAGGGGGGGAGCCCCAGCATTTT
CDR3 protein: CASSLAGTGGEPQHF
V gene: TRBV5-1
clone size: -
D gene: TRBD1
J gene: TRBJ1-5

CDR3 DNA: TGCAGCGTGAGGACAGTCACCGGGGAGCTGTTTTTT
CDR3 protein: CSVRTVTGELFF
V gene: TRBV29-1
clone size: -
D gene: -
J gene: TRBJ2-2

CDR3 DNA: TGTGCCAGCAGCTTAAGGGGGGATCATGGCTACACCTTC
CDR3 protein: CASSLRGDHGYTF
V gene: TRBV7-9
clone size: -
D gene: -
J gene: TRBJ1-2

CDR3 DNA: TGTGCCAGCAGCTTAGGGTCATCCAGCGGGGCTAGCACAGATACGCAGTATTTT
CDR3 protein: CASSLGSSSGASTDTQYF
V gene: TRBV7-6
clone size: many
D gene: TRBD2
J gene: TRBJ2-3

CDR3 DNA: TGTGCCAGCAGCCCTGGGACCTTTCGAAGCACAGATACGCAGTATTTT
CDR3 protein: CASSPGTFRSTDTQYF
V gene: TRBV2
clone size: few
D gene: -
J gene: TRBJ2-3

CDR3 DNA: TGTGCCAGCACCCCCCAACGGGCAGGGTCCACTGAAGCTTTCTTT
CDR3 protein: CASTPQRAGSTEAFF
V gene: TRBV7-9
clone size: -
D gene: -
J gene: TRBJ1-1

CDR3 DNA: TGTGCCAGCAGTTTCCGACAGTCAGGGACCGGGGAGCTGTTTTTT
CDR3 protein: CASSFRQSGTGELFF
V gene: TRBV5-5
clone size: many
D gene: -
J gene: TRBJ2-2